This entry is about one T cell receptor (beta chain). Its cognate antigen has yet to be identified. Base quality data are lacking; no much larger clone is found one base away. These data come from a study of blood T cell repertoires in COVID-19 (dated by TCRdb to the early 2020s). As for the study more broadly: The collaborator samples originated in the United States, Italy and Spain and spanned the acute and convalescent phases of COVID-19. Sample metadata almost always included a de-identified subject ID, COVID-19 status, age in years and sex. The repertoires were made available in a free public database intended to serve as a resource for research on the immune response to SARS-CoV-2. Samples were obtained from the ongoing ImmuneRACE study (first 160 participants) and from 950 to 1,500 subjects provided by 6 global collaborators. The dataset comprised deeply sampled blood TCRbeta repertoires from subjects exposed to, actively infected with, or recovered from COVID-19. Where available, HLA class I and class II types were obtained from metadata supplied by the sample provider rather than from assay-based typing. The material from the prospective study consisted of cDNA or gDNA derived from T cells, B-cell-depleted T cells, or PBMCs.

Whole blood was collected in K2EDTA tubes by collaborating institutions according to the institutions' own protocols. For TCRbeta analysis, collaborators shipped samples in one of three forms: frozen whole blood, isolated PBMCs, or DNA extracted from either of those sample types. The immunoSEQ Assay, a bias-controlled multiplex PCR, was used to amplify TCRbeta CDR3 regions from genomic DNA. Per the authors' processing: The number of nucleated cells in each sample was estimated from the amplification of reference gene primers within the assay. Sequence reads were collapsed and filtered to measure the absolute abundance of every unique TCRbeta CDR3 rearrangement. For each sample, productive Simpson clonality was calculated as the square root of Simpson's diversity index across productive rearrangements. Here the immuneACCESS table is served through TCRdb, limited to in-frame sequences with V and J called. Missing clones are a known gap in these copies; in checked studies unresolved V genes cover under half, and the rest lacks a known reason. For V, J and clone size, that table is used; D and trimming come from the DNA. The sample table records about 110,000 clones; 76% of these occur just once. Roughly 3.8% of the sample is in the top ten clones.

CDR1 and CDR2, per the germline V gene, are SGDLS and YYNGEE. The CDR3 runs 16 amino acids, cysteine and phenylalanine included. Only the CDR3 DNA is retained, 48 bases long and in frame from the first base. Here V drops 0 bases and J drops 2 bases, and the junction holds 4 bases not matched to any gene. Broad study findings and their caveats: Clinical and demographic metadata were provided uncurated, with the amount varying by source and participant.

The rearrangement combines TRBV9 with TRBJ2-3, with 9 bases in between that match TRBD2. The receptor comes from a woman aged 80 or over with acute or convalescent COVID-19. The sample consisted of peripheral blood. The CDR3 has the sequence CASSVGLAGITDTQYF. The DNA sequence is given as TGTGCCAGCAGCGTAGGGCTAGCGGGAATCACAGATACGCAGTATTTT.